This T cell receptor (beta chain) was sequenced for a study of OX40 agonist ivuxolimab in advanced cancers. Profiled with immunoSEQ multiplex PCR; TCRdb holds only in-frame clones, not every one. The sample holds some 80,000 clones; roughly nine tenths are singletons and the top ten take roughly 4.9%. Trimming stripped 5 bases from V and 3 bases from J, with 12 bases between. CDR1 is MNHNS and CDR2 is SASEGT in the germline V gene. This CDR3 contains 14 residues. This clone has only one observation. The sequencing used CD4+ or CD8+ T cells sorted from blood, collected in a trial of the OX40 agonist ivuxolimab. This TCR was recovered from an adult with an advanced solid tumor such as melanoma, head and neck, liver or kidney cancer. The rearrangement uses TRBV6-1 and TRBJ2-3, with a weak D call TRBD1 (6 bases). CDR3 sequence (DNA): TGTGCCAGCAGTACCCGACAGGAGACAGATACGCAGTATTTT. Its protein product is CASSTRQETDTQYF.